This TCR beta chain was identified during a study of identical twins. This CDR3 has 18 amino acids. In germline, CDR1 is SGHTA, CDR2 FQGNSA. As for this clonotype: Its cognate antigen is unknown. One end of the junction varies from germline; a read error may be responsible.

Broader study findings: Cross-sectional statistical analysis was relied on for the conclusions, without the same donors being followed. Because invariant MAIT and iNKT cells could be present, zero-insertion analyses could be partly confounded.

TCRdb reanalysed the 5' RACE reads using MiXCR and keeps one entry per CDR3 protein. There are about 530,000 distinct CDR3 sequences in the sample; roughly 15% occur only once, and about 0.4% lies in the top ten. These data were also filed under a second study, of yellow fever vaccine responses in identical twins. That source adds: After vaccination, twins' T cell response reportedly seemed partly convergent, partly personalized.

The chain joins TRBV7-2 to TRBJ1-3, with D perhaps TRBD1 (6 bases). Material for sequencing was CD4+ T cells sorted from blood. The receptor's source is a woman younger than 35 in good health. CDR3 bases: TGTTCCAGCAGCTTAGGCTCTGTTGACAGGAGACTTGGAAACACCATATATTTT. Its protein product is CSSSLGSVDRRLGNTIYF.